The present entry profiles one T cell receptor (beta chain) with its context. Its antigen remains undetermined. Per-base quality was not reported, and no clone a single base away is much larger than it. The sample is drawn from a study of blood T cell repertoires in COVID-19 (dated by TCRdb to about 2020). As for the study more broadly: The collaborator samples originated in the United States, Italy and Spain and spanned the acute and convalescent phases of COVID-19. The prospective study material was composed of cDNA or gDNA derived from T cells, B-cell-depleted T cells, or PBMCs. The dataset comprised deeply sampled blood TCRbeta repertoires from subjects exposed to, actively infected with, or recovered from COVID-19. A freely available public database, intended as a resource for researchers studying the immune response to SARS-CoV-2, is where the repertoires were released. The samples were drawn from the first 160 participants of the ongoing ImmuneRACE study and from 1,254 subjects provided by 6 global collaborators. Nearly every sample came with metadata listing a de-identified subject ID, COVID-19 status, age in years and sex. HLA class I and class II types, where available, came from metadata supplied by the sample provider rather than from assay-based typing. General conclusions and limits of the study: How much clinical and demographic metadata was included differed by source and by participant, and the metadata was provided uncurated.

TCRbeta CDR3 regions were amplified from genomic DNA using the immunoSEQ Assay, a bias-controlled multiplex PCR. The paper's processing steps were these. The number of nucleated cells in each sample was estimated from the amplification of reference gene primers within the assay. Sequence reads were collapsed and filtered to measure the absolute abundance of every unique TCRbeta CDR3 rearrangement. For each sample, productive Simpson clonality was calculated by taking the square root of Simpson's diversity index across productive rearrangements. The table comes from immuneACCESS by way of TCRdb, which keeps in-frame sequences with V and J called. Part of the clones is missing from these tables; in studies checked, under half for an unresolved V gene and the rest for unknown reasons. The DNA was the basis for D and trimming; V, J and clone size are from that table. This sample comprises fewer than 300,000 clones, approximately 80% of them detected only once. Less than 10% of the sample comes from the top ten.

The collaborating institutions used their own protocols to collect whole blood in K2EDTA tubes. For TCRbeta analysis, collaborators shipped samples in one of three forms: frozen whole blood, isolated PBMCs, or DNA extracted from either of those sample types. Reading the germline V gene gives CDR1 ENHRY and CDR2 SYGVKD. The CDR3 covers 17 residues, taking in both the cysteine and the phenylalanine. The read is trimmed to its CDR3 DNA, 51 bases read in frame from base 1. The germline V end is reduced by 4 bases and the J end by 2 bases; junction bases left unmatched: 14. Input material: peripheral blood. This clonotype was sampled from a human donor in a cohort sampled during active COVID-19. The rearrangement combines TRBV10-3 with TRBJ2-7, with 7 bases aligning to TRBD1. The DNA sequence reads TGTGCCATCAGTGCCCCTCTCTCTGACAGGGACCCCTACGAGCAGTACTTC. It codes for CAISAPLSDRDPYEQYF.